A selection of T cell receptor beta chains follows, all from one sample in a study of T-cell memory formation after mild COVID-19. TCRdb passed the 5' RACE reads through MiXCR, listing each CDR3 protein once. The data contain 150,000 to 200,000 distinct CDR3 sequences, approximately 10% of them singletons. The sample comprised PBMCs or a T cell subset sorted from them (not recorded which). These receptors were obtained from a man between 18 and 29 years old who had mild COVID-19 (a few samples of this study predate the infection). Cell type and time point are not known. Both conserved end residues are part of each CDR3. A D gene is named only where the DNA matches it firmly. Size is omitted from some rows. Given values are once, few, many or a class for expanded clones.

j_call | v_call | cdr3_length | clone_size | d_call | cdr3_aa | cdr3_nt
TRBJ1-1 | TRBV4-2 | 13 | . | TRBD1 | CASSQRDSPEAFF | TGTGCCAGCAGCCAACGGGACAGCCCTGAAGCTTTCTTT
TRBJ2-7 | TRBV18 | 16 | many | TRBD2 | CASSPKLAGGAYEQYF | TGTGCCAGCTCACCAAAACTAGCGGGGGGAGCCTACGAGCAGTACTTC
TRBJ1-4 | TRBV12-3/TRBV12-4 | 14 | many | . | CASSLSGVRGKLFF | TGTGCCAGCAGCTTATCTGGCGTGAGGGGTAAACTGTTTTTT
TRBJ1-2 | TRBV3-1 | 15 | few | . | CASSQPGRANYGYTF | TGTGCCAGCAGCCAACCGGGCAGAGCTAACTATGGCTACACCTTC
TRBJ2-1 | TRBV4-2 | 16 | few | . | CASSQGHTAGELEQFF | TGTGCCAGCAGCCAAGGTCATACAGCGGGTGAACTTGAGCAGTTCTTC
TRBJ2-3 | TRBV20-1 | 13 | . | . | CSARDVGGDTQYF | TGCAGTGCTAGAGATGTCGGTGGGGATACGCAGTATTTT
TRBJ2-3 | TRBV12-3/TRBV12-4 | 15 | many | . | CASTPGGLITDTQYF | TGTGCCAGCACCCCTGGGGGTCTAATCACAGATACGCAGTATTTT
TRBJ1-2 | TRBV30 | 12 | . | . | CAWSAGTGGYTF | TGTGCCTGGAGTGCTGGAACCGGGGGCTACACCTTC
TRBJ2-1 | TRBV7-9 | 14 | many | TRBD1 | CASGSGGSYNEQFF | TGTGCCAGCGGATCAGGGGGCTCCTACAATGAGCAGTTCTTC
TRBJ1-1 | TRBV2 | 12 | few | TRBD1 | CASSDRDRVAFF | TGTGCCAGCAGTGACAGGGACAGAGTAGCTTTCTTT
TRBJ2-3 | TRBV11-3 | 15 | . | TRBD1 | CASSLGQGFADTQYF | TGTGCCAGCAGCTTGGGACAGGGGTTTGCAGATACGCAGTATTTT
TRBJ1-2 | TRBV5-8 | 14 | . | . | CAPYTGLTNYGYTF | TGTGCCCCATATACAGGGCTCACCAACTATGGCTACACCTTC
TRBJ2-3 | TRBV10-3 | 15 | few | . | CAITAAGPGTDTQYF | TGTGCCATCACCGCCGCGGGGCCCGGCACAGATACGCAGTATTTT
TRBJ2-2 | TRBV20-1 | 16 | . | . | CSARAPGHGLFGELFF | TGCAGTGCTAGGGCTCCGGGACATGGTTTATTCGGGGAGCTGTTTTTT
TRBJ2-3 | TRBV9 | 15 | few | . | CASSVEGQNTDTQYF | TGTGCCAGCAGCGTAGAAGGACAGAACACAGATACGCAGTATTTT
TRBJ2-7 | TRBV5-1 | 14 | . | . | CASSSPGVSYEQYF | TGCGCCAGCAGCTCTCCGGGCGTCTCCTACGAGCAGTACTTC
TRBJ2-6 | TRBV7-8 | 15 | few | . | CASRIGNSGANVLTF | TGTGCCAGCAGGATAGGAAACTCTGGGGCCAACGTCCTGACTTTC
TRBJ1-5 | TRBV6-5 | 13 | many | TRBD1 | CASGFDRDQPQHF | TGTGCCAGCGGATTCGACAGGGATCAGCCCCAGCATTTT
TRBJ1-6 | TRBV27 | 15 | . | TRBD1 | CASSLLDRINSPLHF | TGTGCCAGCAGTTTATTGGACAGGATAAATTCACCCCTCCACTTT
TRBJ2-3 | TRBV6-2/TRBV6-3 | 12 | . | . | CASSYSVDTQYF | TGTGCCAGCAGTTACTCCGTAGATACGCAGTATTTT
TRBJ2-5 | TRBV9 | 14 | few | . | CASSLGAGVETQYF | TGTGCCAGCAGCCTCGGGGCAGGGGTAGAGACCCAGTACTTC
TRBJ2-3 | TRBV5-5 | 18 | few | TRBD2 | CASSPGLAGEIFTDTQYF | TGTGCCAGCAGCCCGGGACTAGCGGGGGAGATTTTCACAGATACGCAGTATTTT
TRBJ2-5 | TRBV5-1 | 15 | many | . | CASKSQASSQETQYF | TGCGCCAGCAAATCCCAGGCTAGCAGCCAAGAGACCCAGTACTTC
TRBJ2-1 | TRBV7-9 | 16 | many | . | CASSRWRGSSYNEQFF | TGTGCCAGCAGCAGATGGCGGGGTAGCTCCTACAATGAGCAGTTCTTC
TRBJ2-5 | TRBV4-1 | 13 | many | . | CASSQLDPKTQYF | TGCGCCAGCAGCCAATTGGACCCGAAGACCCAGTACTTC
TRBJ1-1 | TRBV27 | 13 | many | . | CASSFIRNTEAFF | TGTGCCAGCAGTTTTATTAGGAACACTGAAGCTTTCTTT
TRBJ1-2 | TRBV7-2 | 13 | few | . | CASSLNPDYGYTF | TGTGCCAGCAGCTTAAACCCGGACTATGGCTACACCTTC
TRBJ1-6 | TRBV12-3/TRBV12-4 | 13 | . | . | CASSTYLDSPLHF | TGTGCCAGCAGTACCTACCTCGATTCACCCCTCCACTTT
TRBJ2-5 | TRBV11-2 | 13 | many | . | CASSLGGAETQYF | TGTGCCAGCAGCCTCGGGGGTGCGGAGACCCAGTACTTC
TRBJ2-2 | TRBV3-1 | 16 | many | . | CASSRKSVGNTGELFF | TGTGCCAGCAGTCGGAAAAGCGTCGGCAACACCGGGGAGCTGTTTTTT
TRBJ2-5 | TRBV7-9 | 10 | few | . | CASSPLDQYF | TGTGCCAGCAGCCCCTTAGACCAGTACTTC
TRBJ1-1 | TRBV12-3/TRBV12-4 | 11 | many | . | CASSGRTEAFF | TGTGCCAGCAGCGGCCGAACTGAAGCTTTCTTT
TRBJ2-3 | TRBV7-2 | 12 | many | . | CASSFTGNTQYF | TGTGCCAGCAGCTTCACAGGGAATACGCAGTATTTT
TRBJ1-3 | TRBV12-3/TRBV12-4 | 14 | few | . | CASSWTAEGNTIYF | TGTGCCAGCAGTTGGACGGCGGAGGGAAACACCATATATTTT
TRBJ1-2 | TRBV6-5 | 12 | few | . | CASSYDSFDYTF | TGTGCCAGCAGTTACGACTCCTTTGACTACACCTTC
TRBJ2-2 | TRBV30 | 12 | . | . | CAWRTGAGELFF | TGTGCCTGGAGAACGGGAGCCGGGGAGCTGTTTTTT
TRBJ2-2 | TRBV24-1 | 15 | few | . | CATSAGGSNTGELFF | TGTGCCACCAGTGCTGGGGGATCCAACACCGGGGAGCTGTTTTTT
TRBJ1-1 | TRBV20-1 | 13 | many | . | CSARDEGGLSTFF | TGCAGTGCTAGAGATGAAGGAGGGTTGTCGACTTTCTTT
TRBJ2-5 | TRBV20-1 | 14 | . | TRBD1 | CSASRDRVGETQYF | TGCAGTGCTTCCCGGGACAGGGTTGGGGAGACCCAGTACTTC
TRBJ2-3 | TRBV6-5 | 15 | . | . | CASSSRWLGGDTQYF | TGTGCCAGCAGTTCTAGATGGCTTGGCGGAGATACGCAGTATTTT
TRBJ1-6 | TRBV12-3/TRBV12-4 | 15 | once | . | CASSLQGYRNSPLHF | TGTGCCAGCAGCCTTCAGGGATATCGCAATTCACCCCTCCACTTT
TRBJ2-3 | TRBV15 | 14 | many | . | CATSRVQAPDTQYF | TGTGCCACCAGCAGAGTACAGGCGCCAGATACGCAGTATTTT
TRBJ1-5 | TRBV7-3 | 13 | . | . | CASSLTENQPQHF | TGTGCCAGCAGCCTGACGGAGAATCAGCCCCAGCATTTT
TRBJ2-3 | TRBV21-1 | 20 | few | . | CASSGPDRDRGENVTDTQYF | TGTGCCAGCAGCGGACCGGACCGGGACAGGGGTGAAAACGTGACAGATACGCAGTATTTT
TRBJ1-1 | TRBV29-1 | 11 | few | . | CSVRGFTEAFF | TGCAGCGTTCGGGGGTTCACTGAAGCTTTCTTT
TRBJ1-1 | TRBV18 | 13 | many | TRBD1 | CASSGQGGPEAFF | TGTGCCAGCTCAGGACAGGGGGGGCCTGAAGCTTTCTTT
TRBJ2-3 | TRBV6-5 | 13 | . | . | CASTVRGSGTQYF | TGTGCCAGCACCGTGAGGGGGTCTGGTACGCAGTATTTT
TRBJ2-3 | TRBV5-1 | 13 | few | . | CASSYEGTDTQYF | TGCGCCAGCAGCTATGAGGGCACAGATACGCAGTATTTT
TRBJ2-7 | TRBV20-1 | 13 | . | . | CSASPGSTYEQYF | TGCAGTGCTAGTCCGGGGTCGACCTACGAGCAGTACTTC
TRBJ1-3 | TRBV12-3/TRBV12-4 | 16 | . | . | CASSDRGPLSGNTIYF | TGTGCCAGCAGTGACCGGGGGCCTCTCTCTGGAAACACCATATATTTT
TRBJ2-3 | TRBV20-1 | 15 | medium-sized | . | CSATASGAGSDTQYF | TGCAGTGCTACCGCCTCGGGGGCCGGATCAGATACGCAGTATTTT
TRBJ1-6 | TRBV29-1 | 13 | few | . | CSVQETYNSPLHF | TGCAGCGTGCAGGAGACCTATAATTCACCCCTCCACTTT
TRBJ2-1 | TRBV12-3/TRBV12-4 | 21 | many | . | CASSFRGQGVNVPIKYNEQFF | TGTGCCAGCAGTTTCCGGGGTCAAGGGGTTAATGTCCCAATTAAGTACAATGAGCAGTTCTTC
TRBJ2-1 | TRBV6-5 | 16 | few | TRBD2 | CASQGSGGRSYNEQFF | TGTGCCAGCCAGGGTAGCGGGGGACGTTCCTACAATGAGCAGTTCTTC